One sample yielded the 4 T cell receptor beta chains listed below, sequenced in a study of blood T cell repertoires in COVID-19. The repertoire was sequenced with immunoSEQ multiplex PCR; TCRdb's copy has only in-frame clones and lacks some. The sample carries about 190,000 clones, approximately 84% recorded once. Sequencing was performed on PBMCs or T cells enriched from blood (not recorded which). These receptors originate from a woman aged 25 to 39 who had recovered from COVID-19.

This clone turned up a few times. The chain has TRBV11-3 and TRBJ2-2; 11 nucleotides line up with TRBD2. The CDR3 sequence is 15 residues long. The junction had 3 bases not matched to a gene; V was cut back by 4 bases and J by 5 bases. Germline values: CDR1 SGHNT, CDR2 YENEEA. The CDR3 DNA is TGTGCCAGCAGCTCTAGCGGGGGGCGGACCGGGGAGCTGTTTTTT. Translating it yields CASSSSGGRTGELFF.

The chain links TRBV28 to TRBJ2-2, with a possible D match to TRBD2 (5 bases). V was trimmed by 7 bases and J by 4 bases, leaving 7 bases between them. The CDR3 is 12 residues long. CDR1 is MDHEN, CDR2 SYDVKM, per germline. The CDR3: CASNLATGELFF. The CDR3 bases are TGTGCCAGCAATCTAGCCACCGGGGAGCTGTTTTTT.

The chain has TRBV7-9 and TRBJ2-1; D remains unclear. V lost 1 base and J 8 bases, leaving 27 bases between the germline ends. The germline gives CDR1 SEHNR, CDR2 FQNEAQ (reference sequence). The CDR3 length is 19 residues. The CDR3 protein is CASSLVLGSAGLPADEQFF. The DNA for the CDR3 is TGTGCCAGCAGCTTAGTCTTAGGCTCGGCCGGTCTCCCTGCGGATGAGCAGTTCTTC.

This clone was detected a few times. The chain links TRBV7-9 to TRBJ1-5, with 8 bases aligning to TRBD1. Germline trimming cut 8 bases from V and 3 bases from J; bases unmatched to any gene: 3. CDR3 length: 13 residues. The germline V gene encodes CDR1 SEHNR and CDR2 FQNEAQ (reference sequence). The CDR3 DNA is TGTGCCAGCGGGACAGGCGACAATCAGCCCCAGCATTTT. Its translation is CASGTGDNQPQHF.